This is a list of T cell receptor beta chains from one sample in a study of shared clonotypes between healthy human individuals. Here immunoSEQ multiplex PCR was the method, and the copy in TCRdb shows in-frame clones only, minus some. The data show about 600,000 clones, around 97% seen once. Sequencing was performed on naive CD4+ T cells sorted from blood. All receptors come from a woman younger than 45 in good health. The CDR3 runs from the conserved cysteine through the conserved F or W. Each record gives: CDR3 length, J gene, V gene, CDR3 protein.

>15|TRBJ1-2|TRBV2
CASKSDGGSNYGYTF
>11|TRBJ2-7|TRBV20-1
CSAGGEYEQYF
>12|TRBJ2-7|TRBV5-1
CASSLIQGEQYF
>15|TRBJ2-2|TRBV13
CASSLERQGAGELFF
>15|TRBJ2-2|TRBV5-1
CASSSLAGDTGELFF
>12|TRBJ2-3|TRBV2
CASSGDPDTQYF
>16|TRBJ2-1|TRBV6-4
CASSQVRTGLYNEQFF
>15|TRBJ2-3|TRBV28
CASSLWGSSTDTQYF
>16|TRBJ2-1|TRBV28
CASSLMDSRSYNEQFF
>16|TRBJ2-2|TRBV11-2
CASSLLLADDTGELFF
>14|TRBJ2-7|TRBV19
CASRRQGSGYEQYF
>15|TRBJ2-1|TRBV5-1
CASSLGHRLGNEQFF
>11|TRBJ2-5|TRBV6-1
CASASPETQYF
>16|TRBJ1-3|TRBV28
CASSPLPTAAGNTIYF
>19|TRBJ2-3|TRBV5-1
CASSLSGAGPTLGTDTQYF
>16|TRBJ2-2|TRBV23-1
CASSPRLAGNTGELFF
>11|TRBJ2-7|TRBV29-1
CSVKLSYEQYF
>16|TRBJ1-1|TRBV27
CASTFGGGRTATEAFF
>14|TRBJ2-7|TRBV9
CASSTGQGLGEQYF
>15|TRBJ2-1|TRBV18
CASSPGLSSYNEQFF
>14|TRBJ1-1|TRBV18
CASSPEEMNTEAFF
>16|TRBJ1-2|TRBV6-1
CASSVTGTIPNYGYTF
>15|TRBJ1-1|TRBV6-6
CASSYFEQGFTEAFF
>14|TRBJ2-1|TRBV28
CASSLGPRYNEQFF
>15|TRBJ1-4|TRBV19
CASSPRAGVNEKLFF
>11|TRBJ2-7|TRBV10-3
CAIKGGHEQYF
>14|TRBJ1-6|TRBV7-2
CASSLGQGGSPLHF
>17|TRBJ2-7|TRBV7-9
CASSLGWEGLANGEQYF
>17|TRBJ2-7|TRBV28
CASSLFLAGGYITEQYF
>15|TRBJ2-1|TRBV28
CASSQLAGRPNEQFF
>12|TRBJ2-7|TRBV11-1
CASSLVSNEQYF
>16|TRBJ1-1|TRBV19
CASSPLGRRLNTEAFF
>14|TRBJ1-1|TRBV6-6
CASRSERKNTEAFF
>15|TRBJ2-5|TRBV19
CASKTAGSPQETQYF
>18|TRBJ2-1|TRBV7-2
CASSKGLLRTVRYNEQFF
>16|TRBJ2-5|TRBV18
CASSPIEIGHRETQYF
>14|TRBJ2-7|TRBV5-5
CASSFSGTPGEQYF
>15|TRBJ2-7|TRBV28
CASSITGQGMYEQYF
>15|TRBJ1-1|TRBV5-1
CASSLARQGDTEAFF